The 25 T cell receptor beta chains listed next were all sequenced from one sample in a study of T cell responses to AZD1222 COVID-19 vaccine. Sequencing used immunoSEQ multiplex PCR; TCRdb keeps in-frame clones, though not all of them. The data contain about 160,000 clones, around 89% of them seen just once; the ten biggest clones take up approximately 4.5%. Here the sequenced sample was peripheral blood, taken 28 days after the second AZD1222 dose. These receptors all stem from an adult who received the AZD1222 COVID-19 vaccine.

The chain recombines TRBV3-1 (or the pseudogene TRBV3-2) with TRBJ1-6; D gene ambiguous. V was cut by 2 bases and J by 9 bases, with 14 bases left in between. The germline gives CDR1 LGHDT, CDR2 YNNKEL (reference sequence). The CDR3 covers 15 residues. CDR3 coding DNA: TGTGCCAGCAGCCAATGGCGATCAGCGGGTTCACCCCTCCACTTT. Translating gives CASSQWRSAGSPLHF.

The V and J genes are TRBV6-5 and TRBJ1-2; D is unclear. Trimming cost V 4 bases and J 5 bases, with 11 bases left between them. This CDR3 contains 13 residues. Germline loops: CDR1 MNHEY, CDR2 SVGAGI. The CDR3 reads CASSSAGGYGYTF. In DNA form, the CDR3 reads TGTGCCAGCAGTTCAGCAGGCGGTTATGGCTACACCTTC.

This clone was recorded only once. This chain links TRBV5-5 with TRBJ1-6; 9 nucleotides align to TRBD1. With V trimmed by 3 bases and J by 13 bases, 11 bases remained unmatched. In germline, CDR1 is SGHKS, CDR2 YYEKEE (reference sequence). CDR3 length: 15 amino acids. CDR3 in DNA: TGTGCCAGCAGCTCCCCGGGACAGGGAAATTGGCCCCTCCACTTT. Protein: CASSSPGQGNWPLHF. Full variable domain (rest looked up from reference TRBV5-5 and TRBJ1-6): DAGVTQSPTHLIKTRGQQVTLRCSPISGHKSVSWYQQVLGQGPQFIFQYYEKEERGRGNFPDRFSARQFPNYSSELNVNALLLGDSALYLCASSSPGQGNWPLHFGNGTRLTVT.

CDR3 residues: CASSYSGRVTEAFF. In nucleotides, the CDR3 is TGTGCCAGCAGTTACTCAGGACGGGTAACTGAAGCTTTCTTT. V gene TRBV6-5 combines with J gene TRBJ1-1, with D hard to call. The V and J ends lost 0 bases and 5 bases respectively, with 10 bases between them. Per the germline V gene, CDR1 is MNHEY and CDR2 is SVGAGI. This CDR3 is built from 14 residues.

This rearrangement joins TRBV7-8 to TRBJ2-1; 7 bases match TRBD2. Losses at the gene ends were 3 bases for V and 4 bases for J; bases not matched to a gene: 6. CDR1 is SGHVS, CDR2 FQNEAQ, per germline. CDR3 length: 15 residues. CDR3 bases: TGTGCCAGCAGCTTTACGGGGACTATATACAATGAGCAGTTCTTC. Translated: CASSFTGTIYNEQFF. The whole variable domain, remainder taken from reference TRBV7-8 and TRBJ2-1, is GAGVSQSPRYKVAKRGQDVALRCDPISGHVSLFWYQQALGQGPEFLTYFQNEAQLDKSGLPSDRFFAERPEGSVSTLKIQRTQQEDSAVYLCASSFTGTIYNEQFFGPGTRLTVL.

The genes are TRBV10-3 and TRBJ2-3; a weak D match, TRBD2 (6 bases). V lost 4 bases and J 0 bases, leaving 11 bases between the germline ends. There are 15 residues in the CDR3. Germline V CDR1 and CDR2: ENHRY, SYGVKD. The CDR3 region has the DNA TGTGCCATCAGTGGGTTAGCGGTTAGCACAGATACGCAGTATTTT. It encodes CAISGLAVSTDTQYF.

The V and J genes are TRBV29-1 and TRBJ1-2; D gene unclear. The CDR3 runs to 15 residues. Germline CDR1 and CDR2: SQVTM and ANQGSEA. Trimming left V 1 base short and J 4 bases short, with 16 bases between. The CDR3 here is CSVEGRMGVGYGYTF. CDR3 in DNA: TGCAGCGTTGAAGGAAGGATGGGTGTAGGCTATGGCTACACCTTC.

V and J are TRBV3-1 (or the pseudogene TRBV3-2) and TRBJ1-2, with 9 bases that match TRBD1. Germline-derived CDR1 and CDR2 are LGHDT and YNNKEL (reference sequence). The CDR3 contains 17 residues. Trimming took 4 bases from V and 2 from J; bases not matched to a gene: 11. The CDR3 reads CASSLRWGGTGNYGYTF. CDR3 sequence (DNA): TGTGCCAGCAGCCTACGATGGGGGGGGACAGGGAACTATGGCTACACCTTC.

V is TRBV19 and J is TRBJ2-1, with D uncertain. Germline CDR1 reads LNHDA; CDR2 reads SQIVND (reference sequence). This CDR3 contains 16 residues. With 2 bases removed from V and 3 bases from J, the gap between germline ends came to 14 bases. CDR3 bases: TGTGCCAGTAGTATACCAGATAACTCCTTCTACAATGAGCAGTTCTTC. Its translation: CASSIPDNSFYNEQFF. Full variable domain (rest looked up from reference TRBV19 and TRBJ2-1): DGGITQSPKYLFRKEGQNVTLSCEQNLNHDAMYWYRQDPGQGLRLIYYSQIVNDFQKGDIAEGYSVSREKKESFPLTVTSAQKNPTAFYLCASSIPDNSFYNEQFFGPGTRLTVL.

The chain couples TRBV18 to TRBJ1-1, with a tentative D call TRBD1 (6 bases). CDR3 length equals 16 residues. Germline loops: CDR1 KGHSH, CDR2 LQKENI. The V and J ends lost 4 bases and 4 bases respectively, with 19 bases between them. The CDR3 spells CASSHRDIDLGTEAFF. The CDR3 DNA reads as TGTGCCAGCTCACACCGGGACATCGACTTGGGCACTGAAGCTTTCTTT. Combining the CDR3 with reference TRBV18 and TRBJ1-1 gives the whole variable domain NAGVMQNPRHLVRRRGQEARLRCSPMKGHSHVYWYRQLPEEGLKFMVYLQKENIIDESGMPKERFSAEFPKEGPSILRIQQVVRGDSAAYFCASSHRDIDLGTEAFFGQGTRLTVV.

The chain has TRBV18 and TRBJ1-2; D remains ambiguous. CDR3 length: 14 residues. With 6 bases removed from V and 1 base from J, the gap between germline ends came to 12 bases. The V gene's germline CDR1 is KGHSH and CDR2 LQKENI. The CDR3 DNA reads TGTGCCAGCTCCCCCGATTTCCTTAACTATGGCTACACCTTC. Translation: CASSPDFLNYGYTF.

This chain joins TRBV6-5 and TRBJ2-7; TRBD2 is a possible D gene (5 bases). Deletions cut 3 bases from V and 2 bases from J, with 8 bases between. The germline CDR1 and CDR2 sequences are MNHEY and SVGAGI. This CDR3 is 13 amino acids long. DNA for the CDR3: TGTGCCAGCAGTTATCGGGATACCTACGAGCAGTACTTC. It codes for CASSYRDTYEQYF.

The genes are TRBV4-2 and TRBJ1-1; no definite D call. CDR3 length equals 12 residues. Between the trimmed V and J ends, which lost 5 bases and 8 bases, there was a span of 12 bases. Germline V gives CDR1 LGHNA, CDR2 YNFKEQ. Written as DNA, the CDR3 is TGTGCCAGCAGCTTCAATTTGAACGAAGCTTTCTTT. The encoded protein is CASSFNLNEAFF.

The table lists this clone with a count of one. The CDR3 protein is CASSPEGPGDYEQYF. CDR3 nucleotide sequence: TGTGCCAGCAGTCCCGAGGGCCCGGGGGATTACGAGCAGTACTTC. This chain uses TRBV27 with TRBJ2-7, with D possibly TRBD2 on 6 matching bases. V dropped 5 bases and J dropped 4 bases, with 18 bases sitting between them. In germline, CDR1 is MNHEY, CDR2 SMNVEV (reference sequence). This CDR3 is 15 amino acids long.

V is TRBV7-2 and J is TRBJ2-7; a weak D match, TRBD1 (6 bases). CDR1 SGHTA and CDR2 FQGNSA come from the germline V gene. The CDR3 loop spans 16 amino acids. Trimming pared 5 bases from V and 4 bases from J, leaving 21 bases between. The CDR3 sequence: CASSMARTVIPYEQYF. The CDR3 coding sequence is TGTGCCAGCAGCATGGCCCGGACAGTTATCCCATACGAGCAGTACTTC.

CDR3 sequence reads: CASGLGLTQYF. DNA for the CDR3: TGTGCCAGCGGGCTAGGTTTGACCCAGTACTTC. The chain is built from TRBV11-2 and TRBJ2-5, with unresolved D. CDR1 SGHAT and CDR2 FQNNGV come from the germline V gene. V was shortened by 8 bases and J by 7 bases, with 11 bases between the two germline ends. The CDR3 is 11 amino acids.

The V call is TRBV5-1, the J call TRBJ1-3, with D hard to call. In germline, CDR1 is SGHRS, CDR2 YFSETQ. There are 15 residues in the CDR3. The V end lost 0 bases, the J end lost 5 bases, and 12 bases lay between the germline ends. The CDR3, as DNA: TGCGCCAGCAGCTTGGACCCGGGTCATAGAAACACCATATATTTT. Translation gives CASSLDPGHRNTIYF.

J is TRBJ1-5 and V is TRBV5-5; weak D call: TRBD1 (5 bases). The V and J ends lost 0 bases and 3 bases respectively, with 7 bases between them. The CDR3 sequence is 14 residues long. Germline CDR1 and CDR2: SGHKS and YYEKEE (reference sequence). The CDR3 sequence is CASSLGQSNQPQHF. The CDR3 nucleotides read TGTGCCAGCAGCTTGGGACAGTCCAATCAGCCCCAGCATTTT.

The chain is built from TRBV9 and TRBJ1-1; D is uncertain. This CDR3 contains 14 residues. Trimming left V 2 bases short and J 5 bases short, with 13 bases between. The germline gives CDR1 SGDLS, CDR2 YYNGEE. The CDR3 DNA reads as TGTGCCAGCAGCGTGGACGGTGGGATGACTGAAGCTTTCTTT. Protein product: CASSVDGGMTEAFF. The whole variable domain, filled in from reference TRBV9 and TRBJ1-1, reads DSGVTQTPKHLITATGQRVTLRCSPRSGDLSVYWYQQSLDQGLQFLIQYYNGEERAKGNILERFSAQQFPDLHSELNLSSLELGDSALYFCASSVDGGMTEAFFGQGTRLTVV.

For the CDR3, the DNA is TGCAGCGCTCCGGGACTAGCGGGGGAGCAGTTCTTC. It is translated as CSAPGLAGEQFF. The rearrangement joins TRBV29-1 to TRBJ2-1; 13 bases map to TRBD2. The junction had 4 bases not matched to a gene; V was cut back by 7 bases and J by 10 bases. Germline loops: CDR1 SQVTM, CDR2 ANQGSEA. This CDR3 has 12 amino acids.

The V gene is TRBV6-6, the J gene TRBJ1-2; D uncertain. The CDR3 extends over 13 amino acids. The V gene lost 7 bases and the J gene lost 5 bases, with 14 bases spanning the gap. Germline V CDR1 and CDR2: MNHNY, SVGAGI (reference sequence). This CDR3 reads CASKGQDGYGYTF. CDR3 in DNA: TGTGCCAGCAAAGGGCAGGACGGGTATGGCTACACCTTC.

The chain couples TRBV3-1 (or the pseudogene TRBV3-2) to TRBJ2-3; 7 positions agree with TRBD2. V trimming: 4 bases; J trimming: 2 bases; junction bases outside the gene matches: 6. The CDR3 spans 15 residues. The germline CDR1 and CDR2 sequences are LGHDT and YNNKEL (reference sequence). For the CDR3, the DNA is TGTGCCAGCAGCCCCATGGGGAGGGACACAGATACGCAGTATTTT. It translates to CASSPMGRDTDTQYF.

V is TRBV7-6 and J is TRBJ1-2, with a possible D match to TRBD1 (5 bases). Trimming pared 3 bases from V and 7 bases from J, leaving 12 bases between. The CDR3 has 13 residues. Germline CDR1 reads SGHVS; CDR2 reads FNYEAQ. This CDR3 reads CASSLEQVGGYTF. In nucleotides, the CDR3 is TGTGCCAGCAGCTTGGAACAGGTCGGTGGCTACACCTTC. Together with reference TRBV7-6 and TRBJ1-2, the CDR3 gives the full variable domain: GAGVSQSPRYKVTKRGQDVALRCDPISGHVSLYWYRQALGQGPEFLTYFNYEAQQDKSGLPNDRFSAERPEGSISTLTIQRTEQRDSAMYRCASSLEQVGGYTFGSGTRLTVV.

The V call is TRBV3-1 (or the pseudogene TRBV3-2), the J call TRBJ1-5; D call uncertain. The germline V gene has CDR1 LGHDT and CDR2 YNNKEL (reference sequence). Trimming shortened V by 0 bases and J by 4 bases, and 4 bases separated the two germline ends. This CDR3 comprises 13 residues. The CDR3 is CASSQDQNQPQHF. The DNA for the CDR3 is TGTGCCAGCAGCCAAGATCAAAATCAGCCCCAGCATTTT.

CDR3: CASRSGRDNSPLHF. The CDR3 DNA follows: TGTGCCAGCAGGTCCGGACGGGATAATTCACCCCTCCACTTT. The chain joins TRBV14 to TRBJ1-6; D is unclear. Trimming cost V 6 bases and J 5 bases, with 11 bases left between them. Germline lookup yields CDR1 SGHDN and CDR2 FVKESK. The CDR3 totals 14 residues.